A single sample gave rise to the 6 T cell receptor beta chains below, sequenced in a study of blood T cell repertoires in COVID-19 (dated by TCRdb to about 2020). Library prep was done by the immunoSEQ multiplex PCR assay. TCRdb took over this immuneACCESS table, retaining in-frame rearrangements with V and J assigned. Such tables are incomplete; in checked studies, under half of the missing clones stem from an unresolved V gene, and the remainder is unexplained. Counted in this sample were approximately 76,000 clones; around 83% of them appeared once. Around two fifths of the sample goes to the ten largest clones. Sequencing used peripheral blood. All receptors come from an elderly man with active or convalescent COVID-19.

The chain has TRBV2 and TRBJ2-7; 7 nucleotides line up with TRBD2. The V gene end was trimmed by 7 bases and the J gene end by 2 bases; junction bases not matched to a gene: 11. Germline-derived CDR1 and CDR2 are SNHLY and FYNNEI. This CDR3 is 15 amino acids long. The CDR3 loop is CASTPGGVQTYEQYF. The CDR3 nucleotides are TGTGCCAGCACCCCTGGGGGGGTCCAAACCTACGAGCAGTACTTC.

The chain has TRBV10-3 and TRBJ2-1, with D tentatively TRBD2 (6 bases). The V end was cut by 0 bases, the J end by 9 bases, with 12 bases between. There are 14 residues in the CDR3. From germline, CDR1 is ENHRY and CDR2 SYGVKD. CDR3 in amino acids: CAISESTSIGEQFF. DNA for the CDR3: TGTGCCATCAGTGAGTCCACTAGCATAGGTGAGCAGTTCTTC.

The chain is built from TRBV6-6 and TRBJ1-6; 7 positions match TRBD1. Germline V gene sequence: CDR1 MNHNY, CDR2 SVGAGI (reference sequence). CDR3 length: 15 amino acids. V gave up 2 bases and J gave up 13 bases; unmatched junction bases: 11. The CDR3 DNA reads as TGTGCCAGCAGTTACGACCGGGACAGTGGGAAGCCCCTCCACTTT. It specifies CASSYDRDSGKPLHF.

The rearrangement joins TRBV5-1 to TRBJ2-1; D possibly corresponds to TRBD2 (5 bases). The CDR3 covers 15 residues. Germline lookup yields CDR1 SGHRS and CDR2 YFSETQ. Trimming cost V 2 bases and J 5 bases, with 14 bases left between them. The DNA of the CDR3 is TGCGCCAGCAGCTTTTTAGCGCGGCCAGACAATGAGCAGTTCTTC. Translated: CASSFLARPDNEQFF.

The V gene is TRBV9, the J gene TRBJ1-4; TRBD1 matches at 11 bases. The length of the CDR3 is 15 residues. The ends lost 3 bases at V and 8 bases at J; junction bases unmatched: 6. CDR1 is SGDLS, CDR2 YYNGEE, per germline. DNA for the CDR3: TGTGCCAGCAGCGCCGGACAGGGGGCAGGAGAAAAACTGTTTTTT. This codes for CASSAGQGAGEKLFF.

The chain recombines TRBV28 with TRBJ1-3; D not resolved. This CDR3 region has 15 residues. The V end lost 2 bases, the J end lost 2 bases, and 10 bases lay between the germline ends. The V gene's germline CDR1 is MDHEN and CDR2 SYDVKM. CDR3 protein: CASSLEVKAGNTIYF. CDR3 nucleotides: TGTGCCAGCAGTTTAGAGGTTAAAGCTGGAAACACCATATATTTT.